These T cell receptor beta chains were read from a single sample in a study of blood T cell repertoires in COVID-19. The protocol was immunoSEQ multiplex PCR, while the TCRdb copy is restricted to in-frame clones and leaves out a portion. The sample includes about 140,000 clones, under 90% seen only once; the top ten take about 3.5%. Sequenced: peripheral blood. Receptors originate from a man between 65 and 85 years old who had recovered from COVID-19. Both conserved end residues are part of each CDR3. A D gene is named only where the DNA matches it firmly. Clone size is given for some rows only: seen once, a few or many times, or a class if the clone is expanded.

TGCGCCAGCAGCCCCGGACAGATCTCTGGAAACACCATATATTTT	CASSPGQISGNTIYF	TRBV5-1	-	-	TRBJ1-3
TGTGCCAGCAGCTCCAGAGCGGGGGCCACAGATACGCAGTATTTT	CASSSRAGATDTQYF	TRBV13	TRBD2	-	TRBJ2-3
TGTGCCAGCAGCCGAACGAGGGTTGTTGGCAATCAGCCCCAGCATTTT	CASSRTRVVGNQPQHF	TRBV6-2/TRBV6-3	-	-	TRBJ1-5
TGTGCCAGCAGCGTAGCGGGTTACAGGAGGGACGAGCAGTACTTC	CASSVAGYRRDEQYF	TRBV9	-	-	TRBJ2-7
TGTGCCAGCAGCGGCCGGGACAACTCCTACGAGCAGTACTTC	CASSGRDNSYEQYF	TRBV3-1/TRBV3-2	-	-	TRBJ2-7
TGTGCCAGCGGCCTTGGCGGGAGCGATGAGCAGTTCTTC	CASGLGGSDEQFF	TRBV6-5	TRBD2	once	TRBJ2-1
TGTGCCAGCAGGACAGACGTGGGGTTCGAGCAGTACTTC	CASRTDVGFEQYF	TRBV6-5	-	few	TRBJ2-7
TGTGCCACCAGCAGAACCCGAGGCGGTTTCGAGCAGTACTTC	CATSRTRGGFEQYF	TRBV15	-	-	TRBJ2-7
TGTGCCAGCAGTGCAAAGCCGACAGCAGAAGCTTTCTTT	CASSAKPTAEAFF	TRBV5-4	-	-	TRBJ1-1
TGTGCCAGCAGCTTGGGAGGCAGGGGGACCCAGTACTTC	CASSLGGRGTQYF	TRBV5-8	-	-	TRBJ2-5
TGTGCTAGTGGTTTGGTATCCGGCTACGAGCAGTACTTC	CASGLVSGYEQYF	TRBV12-5	-	-	TRBJ2-7
TGTGCCAGCACCGCAGGGGGGACTAGCTATGGCTACACCTTC	CASTAGGTSYGYTF	TRBV27	TRBD1	-	TRBJ1-2
TGTGCCTGGAGTGTACAGGGGGATCAGCCCCAGCATTTT	CAWSVQGDQPQHF	TRBV30	TRBD1	few	TRBJ1-5
TGTGCCAGTAGTTCAATACAGGAGAATCAGCCCCAGCATTTT	CASSSIQENQPQHF	TRBV19	-	-	TRBJ1-5
TGTGCCAGCAGCGTAGCATGGGAGTTCCCAGATACGCAGTATTTT	CASSVAWEFPDTQYF	TRBV9	-	-	TRBJ2-3
TGTGCCAGCAGTCGTGTTGCGACTAGTCGGGAGAACCAGTATTTT	CASSRVATSRENQYF	TRBV6-5	-	-	TRBJ2-3
TGTGCCAGCAGTTACTCCCCCCACTACGAGCAGTACTTC	CASSYSPHYEQYF	TRBV6-6	-	-	TRBJ2-7
TGTGCCAGCGGCCAAGGCGGAGGCGGCTACGAGCAGTACTTC	CASGQGGGGYEQYF	TRBV7-2	-	once	TRBJ2-7
TGTGCCAGCTCACCTCAACGTCCGGGACAGGGGGCTTATTCGAGTTCCTACGAGCAGTACTTC	CASSPQRPGQGAYSSSYEQYF	TRBV18	TRBD1	-	TRBJ2-7
TGCGCCAGCAGCCCGGTAGGACAGGTTGGCAATGAGCAGTTCTTC	CASSPVGQVGNEQFF	TRBV5-1	TRBD1	-	TRBJ2-1
TGCGCCGCAGGTCTGAGCTCCTACAATGAGCAGTTCTTC	CAAGLSSYNEQFF	TRBV5-1	-	-	TRBJ2-1
TGTGCCAGTAGTGTTTTGCGGGGACTAGCGGTTGACAATGAGCAGTTCTTC	CASSVLRGLAVDNEQFF	TRBV19	TRBD2	-	TRBJ2-1
TGTGCCAGCAGTTACCCCATGGGGGGCGAGCAGTACTTC	CASSYPMGGEQYF	TRBV6-5	-	-	TRBJ2-7
TGCGCCAGCAGCCGTATCTCCAATGAGCAGTTCTTC	CASSRISNEQFF	TRBV4-1	-	-	TRBJ2-1
TGTGCCAGCTCGGCGGGACTAGCGGGAGGAGGATACACCGGGGAGCTGTTTTTT	CASSAGLAGGGYTGELFF	TRBV18	TRBD2	-	TRBJ2-2
TGTGCCATCGGGGGACAGGGGTTTGACGGGGAGCTGTTTTTT	CAIGGQGFDGELFF	TRBV10-3	TRBD1	-	TRBJ2-2
TGCGCCAGCAGTGAGTGGGGCTCCGGCACAGATACGCAGTATTTT	CASSEWGSGTDTQYF	TRBV10-1	-	-	TRBJ2-3
TGCGCCAGCAGCTTGGTAGGCGGAGAGGGCACAGATACGCAGTATTTT	CASSLVGGEGTDTQYF	TRBV5-1	-	-	TRBJ2-3
TGTGCCAGTAGTATAATCTCCGGACAGACCCAAGAGACCCAGTACTTC	CASSIISGQTQETQYF	TRBV19	-	-	TRBJ2-5